This T cell receptor beta chain is from a study of blood T cell repertoires in COVID-19. Study at large: From T cells, B-cell-depleted T cells, or PBMCs came the material, which was cDNA or gDNA.

Per the authors' pipeline: Cell counts per sample came from amplifying reference gene primers. Libraries were prepared by immunoSEQ multiplex PCR; TCRdb keeps only in-frame clonotypes and omits some of them. That table is the source of V, J and clone size, and D and trimming were worked out from the DNA. Among about 160,000 clones listed, 87% were seen once. CDR3 length: 17 amino acids. Trimming took off 1 base at V and 7 bases at J, with 19 bases between the two ends. CDR1 MGHRA and CDR2 YSYEKL come from the germline V gene. The chain recombines TRBV4-1 with TRBJ2-2, with a weak D call TRBD1 (5 bases). The sample consisted of peripheral blood. The source of this sequence is an older woman who had recovered from COVID-19. CDR3 protein: CASSQGLQGRLDGELFF. The CDR3 DNA follows: TGCGCCAGCAGCCAAGGACTCCAGGGAAGGTTAGACGGGGAGCTGTTTTTT.